The clone carrying this T cell receptor (beta chain) was seen only a few times. The sample belongs to a study of early T cells in non-severe SARS-CoV-2 infection. The wider study: Alpha and beta chains were unpaired, from unsorted whole-blood bulk RNA.

This CDR3 is 15 amino acids long. The germline V gene encodes CDR1 LGHDT and CDR2 YNNKEL (reference sequence). The trim removed 4 bases at V and 3 bases at J, leaving 2 bases unmatched. Individual cDNA molecules each received unique molecular identifiers attached to them. TCRdb processed the 5' RACE reads anew with MiXCR; each CDR3 protein has one entry. The sample lists around 80,000 distinct CDR3 sequences, 13% occurring once. V usage is TRBV3-1 and J usage is TRBJ1-4, with 10 bases aligning to TRBD1. The clonotype originates from an adult who was a healthcare worker with PCR-confirmed SARS-CoV-2 infection or an uninfected control (not recorded which). The specimen was whole blood. The CDR3 sequence is CASSRGTGANEKLFF. The DNA for the CDR3 is TGTGCCAGCAGCCGAGGGACAGGGGCTAATGAAAAACTGTTTTTT.